This TCR beta chain was sequenced for a study of shared clonotypes between healthy human individuals. General study points: A handful of donors shared 4.5% to 6.5% of their naive CD4 clonotypes. In having few donors, the study represented limited genetic and exposure-history diversity.

The assay was immunoSEQ multiplex PCR, and TCRdb's table has in-frame clones only and misses some. This sample has about 2 million clones, with approximately 95% found just once. This clone came up once. The antigen remains unidentified. This CDR3 comprises 16 residues. With 4 bases clipped from V and 0 bases from J, the junction kept 5 bases outside the gene matches. Germline lookup yields CDR1 SGHRS and CDR2 YFSETQ. This TCR derives from a man younger than 35 in good health. This chain joins TRBV5-1 and TRBJ2-7; 12 bases align to TRBD2. Source material: naive CD4+ T cells sorted from blood. Subset specified: CD45RA+ positively selected. CDR3 sequence reads: CASSPGLAGFSYEQYF. As DNA, the CDR3 is TGCGCCAGCAGCCCTGGACTAGCGGGGTTCTCCTACGAGCAGTACTTC. Drawing the rest from reference TRBV5-1 and TRBJ2-7, the complete variable domain is KAGVTQTPRYLIKTRGQQVTLSCSPISGHRSVSWYQQTPGQGLQFLFEYFSETQRNKGNFPGRFSGRQFSNSRSEMNVSTLELGDSALYLCASSPGLAGFSYEQYFGPGTRLTVT.